This TCR beta chain emerged from a study of T cell responses to AZD1222 COVID-19 vaccine. This CDR3 is built from 13 residues. The germline CDR1 and CDR2 sequences are SNHLY and FYNNEI. V gave up 6 bases and J gave up 5 bases, with 14 bases separating them. The method was immunoSEQ multiplex PCR; TCRdb's version includes in-frame clones alone and lacks a portion of them. The sample shows around 130,000 clones, 80% to 90% of them seen only once. This clone was picked up a small number of times. Its antigen remains unidentified. Study findings and constraints: Clonal diversity may have been underestimated, and the donors were mostly white British, with more females than males. Dominant CD4 TCR responses targeted spike regions 160-218 and 743-854. Spike-specific TCR breadth and depth both grew after two AZD1222 doses. Repertoires were sampled only after the peak T cell response.

The input for sequencing was peripheral blood, taken on day 0 of MenACWY control vaccination. The receptor was isolated from an adult in good health. This chain joins TRBV2 and TRBJ2-7; D is undetermined. The CDR3 nucleotides read TGTGCCAGCAGACCGGCCCGGTTGAACGAGCAGTACTTC. It codes for CASRPARLNEQYF.